This TCR beta chain was sequenced for a study of CDR3 diversity in severe acne. TCRdb analysed the PCR reads with MiXCR anew, one entry per CDR3 protein. There are tens of thousands of distinct CDR3 sequences in the sample; approximately 51% occur only once, and more than 13% lies in the top ten. This clonotype was found many times. This clonotype was obtained from a male donor in good health, without acne. Input material: blood.

Here the CDR3 reads CASSVTRGDTGELFF. DNA for the CDR3: TGTGCCAGCAGCGTGACTAGGGGGGACACCGGGGAGCTGTTTTTT. The rearrangement joins TRBV11-2 to TRBJ2-2; possibly TRBD1 or TRBD2 for D (6 bases each). In germline, CDR1 is SGHAT, CDR2 FQNNGV. V dropped 5 bases and J dropped 3 bases, with 13 bases sitting between them. CDR3 length: 15 amino acids.